This T cell receptor (beta chain) was obtained from a study of OX40 agonist ivuxolimab in advanced cancers. Sequencing was performed with immunoSEQ multiplex PCR; in TCRdb, only in-frame clones are kept and a portion is missing. The repertoire holds under 100,000 clones, with around 80% as singletons. Germline-derived CDR1 and CDR2 are SGDLS and YYNGEE. The CDR3 totals 16 residues. Losses at the gene ends were 0 bases for V and 4 bases for J; bases not matched to a gene: 8. The origin of this receptor is an adult with an advanced solid tumor such as melanoma, head and neck, liver or kidney cancer. This sequence joins TRBV9 and TRBJ2-3; 7 bases map to TRBD2. Here the sequenced sample was CD4+ or CD8+ T cells sorted from blood, taken in a trial of the OX40 agonist ivuxolimab. CDR3 DNA sequence: TGTGCCAGCAGCGTAGAGGACGGGGGGTGGCCAGATACGCAGTATTTT. Encoded protein: CASSVEDGGWPDTQYF. Complete variable domain (other parts from reference TRBV9 and TRBJ2-3): DSGVTQTPKHLITATGQRVTLRCSPRSGDLSVYWYQQSLDQGLQFLIQYYNGEERAKGNILERFSAQQFPDLHSELNLSSLELGDSALYFCASSVEDGGWPDTQYFGPGTRLTVL.